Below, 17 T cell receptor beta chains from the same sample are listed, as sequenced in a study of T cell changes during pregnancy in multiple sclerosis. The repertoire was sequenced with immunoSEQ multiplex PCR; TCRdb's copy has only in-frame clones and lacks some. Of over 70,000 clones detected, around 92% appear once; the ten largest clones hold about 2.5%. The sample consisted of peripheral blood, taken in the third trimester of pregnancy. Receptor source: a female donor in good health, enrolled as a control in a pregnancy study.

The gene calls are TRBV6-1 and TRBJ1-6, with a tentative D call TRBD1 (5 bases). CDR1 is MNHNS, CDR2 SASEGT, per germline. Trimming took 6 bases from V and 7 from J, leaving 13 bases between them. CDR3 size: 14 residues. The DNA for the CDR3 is TGTGCCAGCAGCCCGGGACTGGAGAATTCACCCCTCCACTTT. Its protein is CASSPGLENSPLHF.

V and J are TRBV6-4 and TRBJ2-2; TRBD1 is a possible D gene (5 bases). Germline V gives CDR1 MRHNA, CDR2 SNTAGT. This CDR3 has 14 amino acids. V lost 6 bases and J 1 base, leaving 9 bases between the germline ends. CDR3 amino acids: CASSPTVNTGELFF. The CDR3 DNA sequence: TGTGCCAGCAGCCCGACAGTGAACACCGGGGAGCTGTTTTTT.

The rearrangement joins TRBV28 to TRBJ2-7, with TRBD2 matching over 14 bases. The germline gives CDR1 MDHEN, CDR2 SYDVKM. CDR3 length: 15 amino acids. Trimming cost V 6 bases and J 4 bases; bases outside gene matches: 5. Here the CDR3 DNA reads TGTGCCAGCAGCCCGGGACTAGCGGGAGTTTACGAGCAGTACTTC. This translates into CASSPGLAGVYEQYF.

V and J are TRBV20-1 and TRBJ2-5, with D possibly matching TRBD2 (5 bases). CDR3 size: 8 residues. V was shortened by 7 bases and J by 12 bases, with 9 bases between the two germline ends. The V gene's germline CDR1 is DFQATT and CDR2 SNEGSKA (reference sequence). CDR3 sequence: CSGTGKYF. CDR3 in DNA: TGCAGTGGGACTGGCAAGTACTTC.

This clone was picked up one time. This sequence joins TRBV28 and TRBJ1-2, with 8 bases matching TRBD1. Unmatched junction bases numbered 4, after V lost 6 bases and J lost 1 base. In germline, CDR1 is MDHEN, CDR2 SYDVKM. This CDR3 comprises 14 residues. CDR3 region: CASSRGQGNYGYTF. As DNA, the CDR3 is TGTGCCAGCAGCCGAGGACAGGGTAACTATGGCTACACCTTC.

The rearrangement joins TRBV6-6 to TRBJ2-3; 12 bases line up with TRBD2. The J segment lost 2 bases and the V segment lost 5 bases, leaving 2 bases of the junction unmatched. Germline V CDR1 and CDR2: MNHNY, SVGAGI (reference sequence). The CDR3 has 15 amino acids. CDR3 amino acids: CASSLAGGDTDTQYF. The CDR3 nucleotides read TGTGCCAGCAGTCTAGCGGGGGGGGACACAGATACGCAGTATTTT.

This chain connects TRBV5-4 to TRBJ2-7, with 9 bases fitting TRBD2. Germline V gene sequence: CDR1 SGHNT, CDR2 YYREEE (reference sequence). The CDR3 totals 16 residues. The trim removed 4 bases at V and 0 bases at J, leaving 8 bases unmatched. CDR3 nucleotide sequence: TGTGCCAGCAGCCCGGCGGGGGGGGACAGCTCCTACGAGCAGTACTTC. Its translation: CASSPAGGDSSYEQYF.

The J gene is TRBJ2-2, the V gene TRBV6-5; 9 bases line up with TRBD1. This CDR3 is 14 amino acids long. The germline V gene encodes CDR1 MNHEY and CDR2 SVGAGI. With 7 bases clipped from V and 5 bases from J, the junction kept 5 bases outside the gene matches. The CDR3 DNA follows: TGTGCCAGCACCCCACAGGGGGCGACCGGGGAGCTGTTTTTT. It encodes CASTPQGATGELFF.

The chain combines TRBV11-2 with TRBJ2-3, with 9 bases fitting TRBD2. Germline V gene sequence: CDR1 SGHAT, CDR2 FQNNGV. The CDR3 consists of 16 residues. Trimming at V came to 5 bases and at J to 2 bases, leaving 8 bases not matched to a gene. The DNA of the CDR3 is TGTGCCAGCAGCCCGGGACTAGCTGGGCCCACAGATACGCAGTATTTT. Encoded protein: CASSPGLAGPTDTQYF.

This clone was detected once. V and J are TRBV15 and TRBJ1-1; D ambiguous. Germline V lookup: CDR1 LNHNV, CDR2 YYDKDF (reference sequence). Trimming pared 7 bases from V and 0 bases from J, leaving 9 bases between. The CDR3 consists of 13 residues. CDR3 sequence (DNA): TGTGCCACCATGAAACAACTGAACACTGAAGCTTTCTTT. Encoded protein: CATMKQLNTEAFF.

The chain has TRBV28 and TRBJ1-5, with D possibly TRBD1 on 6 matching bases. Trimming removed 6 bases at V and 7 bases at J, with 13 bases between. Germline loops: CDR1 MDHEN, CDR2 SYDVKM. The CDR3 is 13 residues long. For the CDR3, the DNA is TGTGCCAGCAGGGAACAGGGTCGGCAGCCCCAGCATTTT. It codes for CASREQGRQPQHF.

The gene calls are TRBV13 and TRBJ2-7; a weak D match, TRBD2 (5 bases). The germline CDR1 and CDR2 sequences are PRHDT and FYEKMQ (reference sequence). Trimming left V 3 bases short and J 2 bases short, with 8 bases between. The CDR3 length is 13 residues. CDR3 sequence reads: CASSLRATYEQYF. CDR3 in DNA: TGTGCCAGCAGCTTGAGGGCTACCTACGAGCAGTACTTC.

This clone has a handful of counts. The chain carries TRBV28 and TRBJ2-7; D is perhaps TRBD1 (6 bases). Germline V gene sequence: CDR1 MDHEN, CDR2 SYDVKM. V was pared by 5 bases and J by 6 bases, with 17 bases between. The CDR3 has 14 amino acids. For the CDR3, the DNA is TGTGCCAGCAGTCCTGCCGCAGGGGTCCGCGAGCAGTACTTC. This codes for CASSPAAGVREQYF.

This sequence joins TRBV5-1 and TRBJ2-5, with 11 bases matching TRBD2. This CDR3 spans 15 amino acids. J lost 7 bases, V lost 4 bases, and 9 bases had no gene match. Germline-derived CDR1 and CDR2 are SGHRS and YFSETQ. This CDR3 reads CASSQGLADLGTQYF. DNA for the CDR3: TGCGCCAGCAGCCAGGGACTAGCGGATTTAGGGACCCAGTACTTC.

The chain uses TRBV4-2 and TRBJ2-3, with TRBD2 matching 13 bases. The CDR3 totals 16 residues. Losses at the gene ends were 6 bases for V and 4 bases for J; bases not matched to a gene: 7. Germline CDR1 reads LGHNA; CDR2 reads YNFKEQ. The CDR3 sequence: CASSPLLAGGPDTQYF. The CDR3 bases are TGTGCCAGCAGTCCCCTACTAGCGGGAGGGCCAGATACGCAGTATTTT.

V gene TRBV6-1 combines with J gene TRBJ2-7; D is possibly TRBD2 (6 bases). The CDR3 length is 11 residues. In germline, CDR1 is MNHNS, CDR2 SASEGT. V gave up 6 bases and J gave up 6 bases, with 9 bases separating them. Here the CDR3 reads CASRRGSEQYF. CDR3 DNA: TGTGCCAGCAGGCGGGGTTCCGAGCAGTACTTC.

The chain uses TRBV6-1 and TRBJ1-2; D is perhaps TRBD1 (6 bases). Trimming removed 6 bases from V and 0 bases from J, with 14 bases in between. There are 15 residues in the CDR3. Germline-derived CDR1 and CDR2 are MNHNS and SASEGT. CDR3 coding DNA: TGTGCCAGCAGAAGGGGGGGTGAAGCTAACTATGGCTACACCTTC. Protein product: CASRRGGEANYGYTF.